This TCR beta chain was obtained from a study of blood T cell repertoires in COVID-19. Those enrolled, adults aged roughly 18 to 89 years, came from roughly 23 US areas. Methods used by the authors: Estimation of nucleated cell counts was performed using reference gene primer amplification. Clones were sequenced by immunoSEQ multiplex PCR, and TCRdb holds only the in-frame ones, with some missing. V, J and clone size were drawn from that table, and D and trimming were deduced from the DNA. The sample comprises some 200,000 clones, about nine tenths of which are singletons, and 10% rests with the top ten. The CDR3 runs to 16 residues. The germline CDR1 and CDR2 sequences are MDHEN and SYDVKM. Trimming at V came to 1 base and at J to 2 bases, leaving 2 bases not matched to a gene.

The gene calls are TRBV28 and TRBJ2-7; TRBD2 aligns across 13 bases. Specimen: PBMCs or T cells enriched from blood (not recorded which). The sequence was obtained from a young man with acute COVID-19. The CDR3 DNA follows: TGTGCCAGCAGTTTATCCGGGACTAGCGGGGCCTACGAGCAGTACTTC. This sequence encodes CASSLSGTSGAYEQYF.